This note documents a single T cell receptor (beta chain) sequence. Its matching antigen is unknown. TCRdb's table, derived via immunoSEQ multiplex PCR, lists solely in-frame clones and lacks some. Of 150,000 or so clones detected, just over 90% appear once; the ten largest clones hold 2% to 3%. This specimen belongs to a study of T cell responses to AZD1222 COVID-19 vaccine. General study findings and limits: Two AZD1222 doses significantly raised spike-specific TCR breadth and depth over controls. Baseline antibody screening turned up just a handful of seropositive AZD1222 recipients. Females made up more of the donors, who were largely white British, and clonal diversity may have come out too low. Sampling captured repertoires only after the peak T cell response.

The germline V and J ends were trimmed by 7 bases and 8 bases, with 14 bases remaining between them. This CDR3 spans 11 amino acids. The germline V gene has CDR1 DFQATT and CDR2 SNEGSKA (reference sequence). This specimen was peripheral blood, taken on day 0 of AZD1222 vaccination. J is TRBJ1-2 and V is TRBV20-1; D remains ambiguous. The origin of this receptor is an adult in good health. CDR3 loop: CSGHYMRGYTF. The CDR3 DNA reads as TGCAGTGGCCACTACATGAGAGGCTACACCTTC.